This T cell receptor (beta chain) was captured in a study of blood T cell repertoires in COVID-19. Study details: The study drew acute and convalescent COVID-19 samples from the United States, Italy and Spain. PBMCs, B-cell-depleted T cells, or T cells provided the cDNA or gDNA that made up the material.

Per the germline V gene, CDR1 is SGHAT and CDR2 is FQNNGV. Germline trimming cut 11 bases from V and 0 bases from J; bases unmatched to any gene: 7. This CDR3 is 13 amino acids long. In the study's own analysis: Researchers report that nucleated cell counts were estimated from reference gene primer amplification. Data came from immunoSEQ multiplex PCR; TCRdb stores just in-frame clones and leaves some out. V and J calls and clone size are given by that table; D and trimming were obtained from the DNA. The sample records about 250,000 clones, about nine tenths being singletons. The sequence derives from a woman aged 60-75 years who had recovered from COVID-19. V gene TRBV11-2 combines with J gene TRBJ2-7; 7 bases map to TRBD1. The source material was peripheral blood. The CDR3 nucleotides are TGTGCCTGCAAAAGACAGGGCTCCTACGAGCAGTACTTC. Translating it yields CACKRQGSYEQYF.